A selection of T cell receptor beta chains follows, all from one sample in a study of T-cell reconstitution after alpha-beta-depleted transplantation in children. TCRdb reprocessed the PCR reads via MiXCR and lists one record per CDR3 protein. The table has a few hundred thousand distinct CDR3 sequences, roughly 11% seen once; the top ten hold under 30%. The specimen was PBMCs, collected before TCRalphabeta/CD19-depleted stem cell transplant. The receptors come from a child under two years old with acute myeloid leukemia, due to receive a stem cell transplant. The CDR3 runs from the conserved cysteine through the conserved F or W. D genes are given only for firm matches. Rows give clone size only sometimes, using once, few, many, or a class for an expanded clone.

CDR3 protein	CDR3 DNA	D gene	V gene	J gene	clone size
CASSVGTGGARTGELFF	TGTGCCAGCAGCGTTGGGACAGGGGGCGCGAGAACCGGGGAGCTGTTTTTT	TRBD1	TRBV9	TRBJ2-2	many
CASSRAAFSCEQCF	TGTGCCAGCAGCCGTGCAGCCTTCTCCTGCGAGCAGTGCTTC	NA	TRBV11-2	TRBJ2-7	NA
CASARGTGGTYNEQFF	TGTGCCAGCGCTAGAGGGACAGGGGGCACCTACAATGAGCAGTTCTTC	TRBD1	TRBV12-3/TRBV12-4	TRBJ2-1	many
CATSDFRAGGPGTYNEQFF	TGTGCCACCAGTGATTTTCGAGCGGGAGGGCCTGGTACCTACAATGAGCAGTTCTTC	TRBD2	TRBV24-1	TRBJ2-1	many
CAWSMVAYYNEQFF	TGTGCCTGGAGTATGGTAGCGTATTACAATGAGCAGTTCTTC	NA	TRBV30	TRBJ2-1	few
CSATRSTGPLYEQYF	TGCAGTGCTACTCGGTCGACAGGACCGCTCTACGAGCAGTACTTC	NA	TRBV20-1	TRBJ2-7	NA
CASSQEALDANTGEPFF	TGTGCCAGCAGCCAAGAGGCTTTGGATGCGAACACCGGGGAGCCGTTTTTT	NA	TRBV4-2	TRBJ2-2	NA
CASSPRSGTGANVLTF	TGCGCCAGCAGCCCCCGTTCAGGGACTGGGGCCAACGTCCTGACTTTC	NA	TRBV5-1	TRBJ2-6	many
CASSRASEETQYF	TGTGCCAGCTCACGGGCTAGCGAAGAGACCCAGTACTTC	NA	TRBV18	TRBJ2-5	many
CASSYYGQGAYGYTF	TGTGCCAGCAGCTACTACGGACAGGGCGCCTATGGCTACACCTTC	TRBD1	TRBV6-5	TRBJ1-2	many
CASSESSGGVRADTQYF	TGCGCCAGCAGTGAGTCGTCTGGGGGAGTAAGGGCAGATACGCAGTATTTT	NA	TRBV10-2	TRBJ2-3	many
CATRDRWKQYF	TGTGCCACCAGGGACAGGTGGAAGCAGTACTTC	TRBD1	TRBV6-6	TRBJ2-7	many
CASNPGGAGANVLTF	TGTGCCAGCAACCCAGGGGGCGCGGGGGCCAACGTCCTGACTTTC	TRBD1	TRBV12-3/TRBV12-4	TRBJ2-6	many
CSARPRWETGGPQGGTDTQYF	TGCAGTGCTAGACCAAGGTGGGAGACAGGGGGTCCCCAAGGAGGCACAGATACGCAGTATTTT	TRBD1	TRBV20-1	TRBJ2-3	many
CASSSDRQNTQYF	TGCGCCAGCAGCTCCGATCGGCAGAATACGCAGTATTTT	NA	TRBV5-1	TRBJ2-3	many
CASSRAETNYGYTF	TGTGCCAGCAGCCGTGCAGAAACTAACTATGGCTACACCTTC	NA	TRBV7-8	TRBJ1-2	many
CASSAGLADTYEQYF	TGTGCCAGCAGTGCTGGACTAGCGGATACCTACGAGCAGTACTTC	TRBD2	TRBV2	TRBJ2-7	many
CSVVASSGGEQFF	TGCAGCGTTGTGGCGTCTAGCGGGGGTGAGCAGTTCTTC	TRBD2	TRBV29-1	TRBJ2-1	many
CASSTSSGRDTDTQYF	TGTGCCAGCAGTACGTCCAGCGGGAGAGACACAGATACGCAGTATTTT	TRBD2	TRBV12-3/TRBV12-4	TRBJ2-3	many
CASSLLAVSTDTQYF	TGTGCCAGCAGCTTACTAGCGGTTAGCACAGATACGCAGTATTTT	TRBD2	TRBV7-6	TRBJ2-3	NA
CASSQVRHYEQYF	TGTGCCAGCAGCCAAGTTCGACACTACGAGCAGTACTTC	NA	TRBV3-1	TRBJ2-7	many
CSVGSSNQPQHF	TGCAGCGTGGGGAGTAGCAATCAGCCCCAGCATTTT	NA	TRBV29-1	TRBJ1-5	many
CASSLEMGQHFSGNTIYF	TGCGCCAGCAGCTTGGAAATGGGACAGCACTTCTCTGGAAACACCATATATTTT	TRBD1	TRBV5-1	TRBJ1-3	many
CASSWDRGLTEAFF	TGTGCCAGCAGTTGGGACCGGGGGCTCACTGAAGCTTTCTTT	NA	TRBV12-3/TRBV12-4	TRBJ1-1	many
CATSESSDTQYF	TGTGCCACCAGTGAGAGTTCGGATACGCAGTATTTT	NA	TRBV24-1	TRBJ2-3	NA
CATSESQNYGYTF	TGTGCCACCAGTGAGTCCCAGAACTATGGCTACACCTTC	NA	TRBV24-1	TRBJ1-2	many
CSAIGEGGKAGNEQFF	TGCAGTGCTATTGGGGAAGGGGGTAAGGCGGGGAATGAGCAGTTCTTC	NA	TRBV20-1	TRBJ2-1	many
CATSAPGTQIYNEQFF	TGTGCCACCAGTGCCCCCGGGACACAGATCTACAATGAGCAGTTCTTC	NA	TRBV24-1	TRBJ2-1	many
CSASRAAPNTGELFF	TGCAGTGCTAGTCGAGCAGCCCCGAACACCGGGGAGCTGTTTTTT	NA	TRBV20-1	TRBJ2-2	many
CASSLRTGSSYEQYF	TGCGCCAGCAGCCTCCGGACGGGAAGCTCCTACGAGCAGTACTTC	NA	TRBV5-1	TRBJ2-7	few
CATSDRDRDFDGYTF	TGTGCCACCAGTGACCGGGACAGGGATTTCGATGGCTACACCTTC	TRBD1	TRBV24-1	TRBJ1-2	many
CASSESGVGLYF	TGCGCCAGCAGTGAGTCGGGGGTGGGTCTGTACTTC	NA	TRBV10-2	TRBJ2-7	many
CATQPRDSLNTEAFF	TGTGCCACTCAACCCCGGGACAGCTTGAACACTGAAGCTTTCTTT	TRBD1	TRBV5-5	TRBJ1-1	many
CASSRDLTGGSNEQYF	TGTGCCAGCAGTCGTGATCTTACAGGGGGCTCCAACGAGCAGTACTTC	TRBD1	TRBV12-3/TRBV12-4	TRBJ2-7	many
CSARTSGRMRGEQFF	TGCAGTGCTAGGACTAGCGGGAGAATGAGGGGTGAGCAGTTCTTC	TRBD2	TRBV20-1	TRBJ2-1	many
CASSLGDRGRQETQYF	TGCGCCAGCAGCTTGGGGGACAGGGGGCGCCAAGAGACCCAGTACTTC	TRBD1	TRBV5-1	TRBJ2-5	few
CASTLAGVSYEQYF	TGTGCCAGCACCTTAGCGGGAGTCTCCTACGAGCAGTACTTC	TRBD2	TRBV12-3/TRBV12-4	TRBJ2-7	many
CASSSTPTSYEQYF	TGTGCCAGCAGTTCAACCCCGACTAGCTACGAGCAGTACTTC	NA	TRBV28	TRBJ2-7	NA
CASSLRVTNEKLFF	TGTGCCAGCAGTTTAAGGGTAACTAATGAAAAACTGTTTTTT	NA	TRBV27	TRBJ1-4	many
CASSLFPDNAGELFF	TGTGCCAGCAGCTTATTTCCAGACAACGCCGGGGAGCTGTTTTTT	NA	TRBV7-2	TRBJ2-2	NA
CAISSAGGMNTEAFF	TGTGCCATCAGTTCGGCAGGGGGCATGAACACTGAAGCTTTCTTT	TRBD1	TRBV10-3	TRBJ1-1	many
CASNRDSGEKLFF	TGCGCCAGCAACCGGGACAGTGGTGAAAAACTGTTTTTT	TRBD1	TRBV5-1	TRBJ1-4	NA
CSAAENTEAFF	TGCAGTGCAGCAGAAAACACTGAAGCTTTCTTT	NA	TRBV20-1	TRBJ1-1	many
CASSRDRDRSNQPQHF	TGTGCCAGCAGCCGGGACAGGGATCGTAGCAATCAGCCCCAGCATTTT	TRBD1	TRBV6-1	TRBJ1-5	many
CASSLRAQETQYF	TGCGCCAGCAGCTTGCGGGCGCAAGAGACCCAGTACTTC	NA	TRBV5-1	TRBJ2-5	many
CASKEYSNQPQHF	TGTGCCAGCAAGGAGTATAGCAATCAGCCCCAGCATTTT	NA	TRBV12-3/TRBV12-4	TRBJ1-5	many
CASSQGSWTGVAAFF	TGTGCCAGCAGCCAAGGGTCTTGGACAGGGGTGGCGGCTTTCTTT	TRBD1	TRBV14	TRBJ1-1	many
CSAQINEQYF	TGCAGTGCACAGATCAACGAGCAGTACTTC	NA	TRBV20-1	TRBJ2-7	many
CSARARSSYNEQFF	TGCAGTGCTAGGGCTAGGAGCTCCTACAATGAGCAGTTCTTC	NA	TRBV20-1	TRBJ2-1	many
CASSLWGVAFF	TGTGCCAGCAGCTTGTGGGGCGTCGCTTTCTTT	NA	TRBV5-6	TRBJ1-1	many
CASSIRQGNQPQHF	TGTGCCAGCAGTATAAGACAGGGGAATCAGCCCCAGCATTTT	TRBD1	TRBV6-1	TRBJ1-5	many
CSASPLGVASGDNEQFF	TGCAGTGCTAGTCCCTTGGGGGTGGCTAGCGGGGACAATGAGCAGTTCTTC	TRBD2	TRBV20-1	TRBJ2-1	many
CSARDQGTSLYF	TGCAGTGCTAGAGATCAGGGGACTAGCCTGTACTTC	TRBD2	TRBV20-1	TRBJ2-7	many
CSARWSAGTYNEQFF	TGCAGTGCTAGATGGAGCGCGGGCACCTACAATGAGCAGTTCTTC	NA	TRBV20-1	TRBJ2-1	many
CAWRIDSNTEAFF	TGTGCCTGGAGGATAGACAGTAACACTGAAGCTTTCTTT	NA	TRBV30	TRBJ1-1	many
CASSLTGEIEAFF	TGTGCCAGCAGTTTAACGGGGGAAATTGAAGCTTTCTTT	NA	TRBV28	TRBJ1-1	NA